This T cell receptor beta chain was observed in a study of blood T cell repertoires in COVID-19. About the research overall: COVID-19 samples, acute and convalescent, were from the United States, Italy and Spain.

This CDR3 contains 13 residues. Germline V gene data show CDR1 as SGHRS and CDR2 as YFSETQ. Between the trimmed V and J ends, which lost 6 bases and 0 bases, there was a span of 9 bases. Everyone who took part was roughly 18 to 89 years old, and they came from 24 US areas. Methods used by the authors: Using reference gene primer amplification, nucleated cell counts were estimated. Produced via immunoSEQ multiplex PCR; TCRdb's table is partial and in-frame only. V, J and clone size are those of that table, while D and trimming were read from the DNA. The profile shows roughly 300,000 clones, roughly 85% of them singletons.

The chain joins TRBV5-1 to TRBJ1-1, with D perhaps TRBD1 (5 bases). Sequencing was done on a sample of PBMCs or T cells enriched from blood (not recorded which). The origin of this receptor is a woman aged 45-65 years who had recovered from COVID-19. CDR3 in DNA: TGCGCCAGCAAGACGGGGGTGAACACTGAAGCTTTCTTT. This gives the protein CASKTGVNTEAFF.